This T cell receptor beta chain emerged from a study of T-cell memory formation after mild COVID-19. Study as a whole: Most TCR clusters belonged to a single donor. Study findings and constraints: Clones shrinking from day 15 to 85 showed even CD4/CD8 mixes; later expanders tilted CD4+. Specificity for SARS-CoV-2 was not confirmed among the second-wave clones peaking on day 37.

This clonotype showed up just a few times. What it binds is not known. In germline, CDR1 is ENHRY, CDR2 SYGVKD. The CDR3 has 14 amino acids. The germline V and J ends were trimmed by 6 bases and 0 bases, with 12 bases remaining between them. After 5'RACE with constant-segment primers, TCR alpha and TCR beta cDNA libraries carrying sample barcodes and UMIs were obtained. TCRdb passed the 5' RACE reads through MiXCR, listing each CDR3 protein once. The data contain about 270,000 distinct CDR3 sequences, approximately 16% of them singletons. The source material was PBMCs or a T cell subset sorted from them (not recorded which). The chain recombines TRBV10-3 with TRBJ2-7; D may be TRBD1 (5 bases). The TCR comes from a man aged 18 to 30 who had mild COVID-19 (a few samples of this study predate the infection). Cell type and time point are not known. The CDR3 coding sequence is TGTGCCATCAGGAAAGGGGTAAGCTCCTACGAGCAGTACTTC. Its translation: CAIRKGVSSYEQYF.